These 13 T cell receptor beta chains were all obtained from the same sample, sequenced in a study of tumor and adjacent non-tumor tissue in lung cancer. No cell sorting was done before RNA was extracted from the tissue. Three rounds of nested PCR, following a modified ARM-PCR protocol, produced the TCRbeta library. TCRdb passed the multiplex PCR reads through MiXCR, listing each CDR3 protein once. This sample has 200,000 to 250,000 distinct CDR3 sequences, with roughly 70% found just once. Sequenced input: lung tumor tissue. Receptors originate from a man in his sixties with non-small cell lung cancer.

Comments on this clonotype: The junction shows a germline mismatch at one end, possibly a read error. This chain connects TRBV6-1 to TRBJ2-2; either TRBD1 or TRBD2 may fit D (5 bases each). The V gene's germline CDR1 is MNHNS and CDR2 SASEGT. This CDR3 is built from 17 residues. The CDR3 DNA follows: TGTGCCAGCAGTGAAGTCTCTTTGGGGCAAAACACCGGGGAGCTGTTATTT. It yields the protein CASSEVSLGQNTGELLF.

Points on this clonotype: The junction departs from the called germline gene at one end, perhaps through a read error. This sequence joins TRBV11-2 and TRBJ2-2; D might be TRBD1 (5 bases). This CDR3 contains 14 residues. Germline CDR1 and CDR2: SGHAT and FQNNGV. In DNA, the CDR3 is TGTGCCAACAGCTTTTGCTTTCCAGGGGGGGAGCTGTTTTTT. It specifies CANSFCFPGGELFF.

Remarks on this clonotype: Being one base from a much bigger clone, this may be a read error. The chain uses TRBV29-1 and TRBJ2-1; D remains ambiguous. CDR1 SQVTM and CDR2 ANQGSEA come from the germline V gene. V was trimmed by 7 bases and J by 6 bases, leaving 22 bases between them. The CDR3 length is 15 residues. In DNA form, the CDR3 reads TGCAGCGCTATTATCCCGGGCCGGAGTATCAATGAGCAGTTCTTC. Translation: CSAIIPGRSINEQFF.

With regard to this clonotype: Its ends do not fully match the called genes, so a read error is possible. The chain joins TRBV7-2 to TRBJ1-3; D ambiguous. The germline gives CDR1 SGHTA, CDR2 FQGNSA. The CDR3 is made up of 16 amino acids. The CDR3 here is CASSLIGLASGNAIYF. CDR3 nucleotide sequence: TGTGCCAGCAGCTTAATTGGACTGGCCTCTGGAAACGCCATATATTTT.

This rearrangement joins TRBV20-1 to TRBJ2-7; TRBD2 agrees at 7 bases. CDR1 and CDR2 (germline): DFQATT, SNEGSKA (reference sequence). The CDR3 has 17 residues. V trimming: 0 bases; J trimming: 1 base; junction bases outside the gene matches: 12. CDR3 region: CSARDYIPELASYEQYF. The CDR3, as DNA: TGCAGTGCTAGAGACTACATACCGGAACTAGCGTCCTACGAGCAGTACTTC.

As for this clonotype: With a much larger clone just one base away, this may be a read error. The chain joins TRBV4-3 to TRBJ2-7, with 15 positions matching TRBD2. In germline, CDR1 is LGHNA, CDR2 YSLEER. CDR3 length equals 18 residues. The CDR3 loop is CDSSQVYWTSGRDHEQYF. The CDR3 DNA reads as TGCGACAGCAGCCAAGTATATTGGACTAGCGGGAGGGATCACGAGCAGTACTTC.

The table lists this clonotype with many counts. The CDR3 sequence is CSAPDPAGSNQPQHF. CDR3 bases: TGCAGCGCCCCAGATCCGGCGGGTAGCAATCAGCCCCAGCATTTT. This chain connects TRBV20-1 to TRBJ1-5, with D uncertain. Per the germline V gene, CDR1 is DFQATT and CDR2 is SNEGSKA (reference sequence). This CDR3 comprises 15 residues.

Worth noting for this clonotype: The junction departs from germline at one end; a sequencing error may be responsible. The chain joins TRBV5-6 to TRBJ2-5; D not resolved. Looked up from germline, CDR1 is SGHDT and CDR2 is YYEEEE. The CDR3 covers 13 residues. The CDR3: CASSFFPQEAQYF. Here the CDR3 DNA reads TGTGCCAGCAGCTTTTTCCCTCAAGAGGCCCAGTACTTC.

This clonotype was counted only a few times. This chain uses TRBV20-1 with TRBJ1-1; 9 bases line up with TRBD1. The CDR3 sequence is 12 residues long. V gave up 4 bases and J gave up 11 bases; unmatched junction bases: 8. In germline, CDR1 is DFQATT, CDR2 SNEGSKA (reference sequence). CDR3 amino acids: CSATGQGPRAFF. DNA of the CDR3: TGCAGTGCTACGGGACAGGGCCCCAGGGCTTTCTTT.

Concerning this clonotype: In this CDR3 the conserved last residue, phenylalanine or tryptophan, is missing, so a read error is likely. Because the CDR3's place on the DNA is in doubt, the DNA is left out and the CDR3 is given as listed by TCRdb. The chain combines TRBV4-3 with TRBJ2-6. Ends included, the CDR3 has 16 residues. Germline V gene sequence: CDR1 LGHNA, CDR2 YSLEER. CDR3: CASSQEAASGANVLAS.

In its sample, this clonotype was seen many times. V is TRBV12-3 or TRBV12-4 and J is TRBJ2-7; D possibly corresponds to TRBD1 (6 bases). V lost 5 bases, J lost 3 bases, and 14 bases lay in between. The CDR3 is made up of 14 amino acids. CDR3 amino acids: CASSPGADNYEQYF. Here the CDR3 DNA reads TGTGCCAGCAGTCCAGGGGCGGACAACTACGAGCAGTACTTC.

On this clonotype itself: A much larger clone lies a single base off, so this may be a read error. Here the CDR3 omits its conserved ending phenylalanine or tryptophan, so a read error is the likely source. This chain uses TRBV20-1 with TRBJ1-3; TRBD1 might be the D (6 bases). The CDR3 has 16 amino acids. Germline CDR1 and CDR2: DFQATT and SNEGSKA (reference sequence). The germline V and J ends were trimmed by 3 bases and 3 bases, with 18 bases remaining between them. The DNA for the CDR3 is TGCAGTGCTAGCCGTGATCAGGGGTTATTTGGAAACACCATATATTTA. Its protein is CSASRDQGLFGNTIYL.

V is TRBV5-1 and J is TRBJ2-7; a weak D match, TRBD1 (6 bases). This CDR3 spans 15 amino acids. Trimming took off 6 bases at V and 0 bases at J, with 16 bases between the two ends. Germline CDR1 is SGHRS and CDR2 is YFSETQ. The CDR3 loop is CASNRVGESSYEQYF. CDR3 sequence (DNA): TGCGCCAGCAACAGGGTCGGGGAGAGCTCCTACGAGCAGTACTTC. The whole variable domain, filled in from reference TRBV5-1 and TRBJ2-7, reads KAGVTQTPRYLIKTRGQQVTLSCSPISGHRSVSWYQQTPGQGLQFLFEYFSETQRNKGNFPGRFSGRQFSNSRSEMNVSTLELGDSALYLCASNRVGESSYEQYFGPGTRLTVT.